These 19 T cell receptor beta chains were sequenced from one sample in a study of tumor T cells in aggressive B-cell lymphoma. Data came from immunoSEQ multiplex PCR; TCRdb stores just in-frame clones and leaves some out. Of 2,500 to 3,500 clones listed, around 86% are singletons. The sample comprised tumor tissue. Every receptor here comes from an adult with diffuse large B cell lymphoma.

This clone was seen just once. This rearrangement joins TRBV5-5 to TRBJ2-7, with D uncertain. CDR3 length equals 11 residues. Germline CDR1 SGHKS, CDR2 YYEKEE (reference sequence). V lost 3 bases and J 2 bases, leaving 3 bases between the germline ends. This CDR3 reads CASSSTYEQYF. CDR3 bases: TGTGCCAGCAGCTCCACCTACGAGCAGTACTTC.

The V gene is TRBV7-9, the J gene TRBJ2-2; D is possibly TRBD1 (6 bases). The CDR3 loop spans 14 amino acids. CDR1 SEHNR and CDR2 FQNEAQ come from the germline V gene (reference sequence). V shed 5 bases and J shed 8 bases, with 15 bases lying between them. The CDR3 DNA is TGTGCCAGCAGCCCAACAGGGAAAGAAGGGGAGCTGTTTTTT. Amino acid sequence: CASSPTGKEGELFF.

To note about this clone: A read error may produce the germline difference seen at one junction end. The rearrangement uses TRBV30 and TRBJ2-1, with 7 bases lining up with TRBD1. The CDR3 is 15 residues long. Germline values: CDR1 GTSNPN, CDR2 SVGIG (reference sequence). CDR3 sequence: CSWSVDRVTYNEQFF. CDR3 bases: TGTTCCTGGAGTGTAGACAGGGTGACTTACAATGAGCAGTTCTTC. The full variable domain, in which reference TRBV30 and TRBJ2-1 provide the parts outside the CDR3, is SQTIHQWPATLVQPVGSPLSLECTVEGTSNPNLYWYRQAAGRGLQLLFYSVGIGQISSEVPQNLSASRPQDRQFILSSKKLLLSDSGFYLCSWSVDRVTYNEQFFGPGTRLTVL.

V and J are TRBV7-3 and TRBJ2-3, with D possibly being TRBD1 (5 bases). The germline V and J ends were trimmed by 2 bases and 8 bases, with 8 bases remaining between them. Germline CDR1 SGHTA, CDR2 FQGTGA. This CDR3 contains 12 residues. CDR3: CASSLGAGTQYF. The DNA for the CDR3 is TGTGCCAGCAGCTTAGGGGCCGGTACGCAGTATTTT.

This chain connects TRBV19 to TRBJ1-2; TRBD1 aligns across 8 bases. The CDR3 length is 13 residues. Germline loops: CDR1 LNHDA, CDR2 SQIVND (reference sequence). V was clipped by 1 base and J by 6 bases; unmatched bases: 1. The CDR3 DNA reads as TGTGCCAGTAGTATAGCCAGGGGGCATGGCTACACCTTC. Protein product: CASSIARGHGYTF.

The chain carries TRBV4-1 and TRBJ1-4, with D unresolved. The V end was cut by 0 bases, the J end by 0 bases, with 8 bases between. This CDR3 spans 16 amino acids. The germline CDR1 and CDR2 sequences are MGHRA and YSYEKL. The CDR3 DNA reads TGCGCCAGCAGCCAAGATCTCACTGCAACTAATGAAAAACTGTTTTTT. Encoded protein: CASSQDLTATNEKLFF.

The chain joins TRBV5-4 to TRBJ2-3; D is uncertain. The CDR3 is 16 residues long. V was cut by 0 bases and J by 3 bases, with 14 bases left in between. The V gene's germline CDR1 is SGHNT and CDR2 YYREEE (reference sequence). CDR3 in DNA: TGTGCCAGCAGCTTGGTGTCCTTAGCCGGGACAGATACGCAGTATTTT. This sequence encodes CASSLVSLAGTDTQYF.

This chain connects TRBV6-5 to TRBJ2-5; 8 bases map to TRBD2. The ends lost 4 bases at V and 5 bases at J; junction bases unmatched: 12. CDR3 length equals 16 residues. Looked up from germline, CDR1 is MNHEY and CDR2 is SVGAGI. The CDR3 spells CASSLGSGGPGETQYF. The CDR3 DNA reads as TGTGCCAGCAGTTTGGGATCGGGAGGGCCCGGGGAGACCCAGTACTTC.

The rearrangement joins TRBV7-9 to TRBJ2-1, with TRBD2 matching over 10 bases. Germline CDR1 is SEHNR and CDR2 is FQNEAQ (reference sequence). Trimming at V came to 5 bases and at J to 4 bases, leaving 8 bases not matched to a gene. The CDR3 covers 16 residues. The CDR3, as DNA: TGTGCCAGCAGCCCGCGCGGACTAGCGGCATACAATGAGCAGTTCTTC. This translates into CASSPRGLAAYNEQFF.

The rearrangement joins TRBV7-3 to TRBJ2-1, with 11 bases lining up with TRBD2. Germline CDR1 is SGHTA and CDR2 is FQGTGA. The length of the CDR3 is 15 residues. Losses at the gene ends were 1 base for V and 9 bases for J; bases not matched to a gene: 5. In DNA, the CDR3 is TGTGCCAGCAGCTTAAATAGCGGGGGGGCTAGTGAGCAGTTCTTC. Protein sequence: CASSLNSGGASEQFF.

The rearrangement uses TRBV29-1 and TRBJ2-1; 8 bases line up with TRBD2. The junction had 17 bases not matched to a gene; V was cut back by 0 bases and J by 10 bases. Germline V gene sequence: CDR1 SQVTM, CDR2 ANQGSEA. The CDR3 length is 17 residues. This CDR3 is CSVEDQWETSERAEQFF. The CDR3 DNA reads TGCAGCGTTGAAGATCAGTGGGAGACTAGCGAGAGGGCCGAGCAGTTCTTC.

This chain links TRBV2 with TRBJ2-7; weak D call: TRBD2 (5 bases). The germline V and J ends were trimmed by 6 bases and 4 bases, with 22 bases remaining between them. Germline V gives CDR1 SNHLY, CDR2 FYNNEI. The CDR3 spans 16 residues. CDR3 sequence reads: CASSRDTPKAGYEQYF. CDR3 sequence (DNA): TGTGCCAGCAGCAGAGACACGCCGAAGGCGGGTTACGAGCAGTACTTC.

This rearrangement joins TRBV27 to TRBJ1-1; 8 bases fit TRBD1. Germline-derived CDR1 and CDR2 are MNHEY and SMNVEV (reference sequence). The CDR3 runs to 14 residues. J lost 3 bases, V lost 9 bases, and 9 bases had no gene match. CDR3 in amino acids: CASSQTGVYTEAFF. CDR3 nucleotide sequence: TGTGCCAGTTCCCAGACAGGGGTTTACACTGAAGCTTTCTTT.

This clone has more than one count but fewer than ten. The V gene is TRBV2, the J gene TRBJ2-1; weak D call: TRBD1 (5 bases). CDR1 is SNHLY, CDR2 FYNNEI, per germline. CDR3 length equals 13 residues. Trimming removed 4 bases from V and 5 bases from J, with 9 bases in between. The DNA of the CDR3 is TGTGCCAGCAGTGCACGACAGAACAATGAGCAGTTCTTC. As protein: CASSARQNNEQFF.

This rearrangement joins TRBV30 to TRBJ2-1; 9 positions match TRBD2. The V gene end was trimmed by 0 bases and the J gene end by 8 bases; junction bases not matched to a gene: 5. The V gene's germline CDR1 is GTSNPN and CDR2 SVGIG (reference sequence). The CDR3 loop spans 14 amino acids. The chain's CDR3 is CAWSVVLAGDEQFF. In DNA, the CDR3 is TGTGCCTGGAGTGTAGTACTAGCGGGCGATGAGCAGTTCTTC.

The V call is TRBV5-6, the J call TRBJ1-1; D might be TRBD1 (6 bases). Per germline, CDR1 SGHDT and CDR2 YYEEEE. V shed 4 bases and J shed 1 base, with 17 bases lying between them. This CDR3 has 16 amino acids. This CDR3 is CASSPGPGAQNTEAFF. CDR3 in DNA: TGTGCCAGCAGCCCTGGCCCAGGGGCTCAGAACACTGAAGCTTTCTTT.

CDR3 sequence reads: CASSFIFAGNTEAFF. The DNA of the CDR3 is TGTGCCAGCAGTTTCATTTTTGCAGGGAACACTGAAGCTTTCTTT. This chain connects TRBV6-5 to TRBJ1-1, with unresolved D. Germline V lookup: CDR1 MNHEY, CDR2 SVGAGI. The V gene lost 4 bases and the J gene lost 1 base, with 13 bases spanning the gap. The length of the CDR3 is 15 residues.

This chain links TRBV18 with TRBJ1-4, with 7 bases identical to TRBD1. CDR3 size: 15 residues. The germline gives CDR1 KGHSH, CDR2 LQKENI. Losses at the gene ends were 2 bases for V and 4 bases for J; bases not matched to a gene: 4. CDR3 in DNA: TGTGCCAGCTCACCAGCGACAGGGAATAATGAAAAACTGTTTTTT. Its protein is CASSPATGNNEKLFF.

V usage is TRBV7-9 and J usage is TRBJ1-1; D gene ambiguous. The CDR3 runs 16 residues. V dropped 3 bases and J dropped 0 bases, with 14 bases sitting between them. Germline assignment: CDR1 SEHNR and CDR2 FQNEAQ (reference sequence). DNA of the CDR3: TGTGCCAGCAGCTTTCCCCTGGGCCAGATGAACACTGAAGCTTTCTTT. It is translated as CASSFPLGQMNTEAFF.